The entry below describes one T cell receptor beta chain. Its specificity is not known. The data were obtained in a study of cytomegalovirus exposure and HLA in healthy donors. Study details: The roughly 120 validation repertoires, a later analysis reported, used the same platform as the approximately 700 first-cohort repertoires. Findings of the study overall: Listed as cytomegalovirus-associated were 150 or so TCR beta chains. Reports credit the classifier with highly specific, highly sensitive diagnosis of cytomegalovirus status.

Produced via immunoSEQ multiplex PCR; TCRdb's table is partial and in-frame only. Here the sample spans 250,000 to 300,000 clones, about 90% being singletons. Separate from the approximately 700-subject first cohort was the approximately 130-subject validation cohort, to which the donors belonged. CDR3 length: 15 residues. V gave up 2 bases and J gave up 8 bases, with 13 bases separating them. Germline CDR1 is PRHDT and CDR2 is FYEKMQ (reference sequence). This TCR was sampled from a woman aged 18-35 years in good health and CMV-seronegative. Sequenced input: PBMCs. This chain connects TRBV13 to TRBJ1-6, with a weak D call TRBD1 (6 bases). CDR3 sequence: CASSLRQASYSPLHF. The CDR3 DNA reads TGTGCCAGCAGCTTACGACAGGCGTCTTATTCACCCCTCCACTTT.